This T cell receptor beta chain is drawn from a study of T cell responses to AZD1222 COVID-19 vaccine. Germline V lookup: CDR1 SGHTA, CDR2 FQGTGA. This CDR3 spans 16 amino acids. J lost 2 bases, V lost 2 bases, and 7 bases had no gene match. Study findings and constraints: Of spike-specific TCRs, nearly half reportedly target regions left unmutated in variants. Repertoire sampling occurred only after the peak T cell response. Spike was spanned by vaccine-associated CD4 TCRs, which were dominant at 160-218 and 743-854. Among AZD1222 vaccinees, only 5 to 7 were seropositive at baseline.

This clone was seen only once. Its antigen remains unidentified. TCRdb's table, derived via immunoSEQ multiplex PCR, lists solely in-frame clones and lacks some. The sample includes 20,000 to 30,000 clones, about 86% of them seen just once. Sequencing used peripheral blood, obtained 28 days after the second AZD1222 dose. The receptor comes from an adult who received the AZD1222 COVID-19 vaccine. The rearrangement uses TRBV7-3 and TRBJ2-3; 7 positions match TRBD1. The CDR3 region is CASSLGGQLNTDTQYF. CDR3 nucleotides: TGTGCCAGCAGCTTAGGGGGACAGTTAAACACAGATACGCAGTATTTT. The full variable domain, completed using reference TRBV7-3 and TRBJ2-3, is GAGVSQTPSNKVTEKGKYVELRCDPISGHTALYWYRQSLGQGPEFLIYFQGTGAADDSGLPNDRFFAVRPEGSVSTLKIQRTERGDSAVYLCASSLGGQLNTDTQYFGPGTRLTVL.